What follows are 3 T cell receptor beta chains derived from one specimen sequenced in a study of early T cells in non-severe SARS-CoV-2 infection. From the 5' RACE reads, TCRdb called clonotypes with MiXCR, one entry per CDR3 protein. The sample lists approximately 76,000 distinct CDR3 sequences; around 10% were seen once. The sequenced sample consisted of whole blood. The receptors derive from an adult who was a healthcare worker with PCR-confirmed SARS-CoV-2 infection or an uninfected control (not recorded which).

This clonotype has ten or more counts. V is TRBV7-4 and J is TRBJ1-5; no clear D. The CDR3 length is 14 residues. Trimming cost V 6 bases and J 1 base, with 10 bases left between them. In germline, CDR1 is SGHVT, CDR2 SQSDAQ. The CDR3: CASSQRRSNQPQHF. Here the CDR3 DNA reads TGTGCCAGCAGTCAACGGAGGAGCAATCAGCCCCAGCATTTT.

This clonotype was seen repeatedly, ten times or more. The chain employs TRBV7-9 and TRBJ2-1; 13 nucleotides match TRBD2. V shed 5 bases and J 8 bases; nucleotides not matched to a gene: 6. The CDR3 extends over 15 amino acids. CDR1 is SEHNR and CDR2 is FQNEAQ in the germline V gene (reference sequence). CDR3 nucleotides: TGTGCCAGCAGCGTGACTAGCGGGAGGTCCGATGAGCAGTTCTTC. Protein product: CASSVTSGRSDEQFF.

The sample holds many counts of this clonotype. The chain recombines TRBV29-1 with TRBJ2-5; 10 nucleotides align to TRBD1. In germline, CDR1 is SQVTM, CDR2 ANQGSEA. CDR3 length equals 15 residues. V was pared by 4 bases and J by 4 bases, with 9 bases of the junction left unmatched. As DNA, the CDR3 is TGCAGCGTTGCGGTGACAGGGGGCGGGCTAGAGACCCAGTACTTC. Translating gives CSVAVTGGGLETQYF. The whole variable domain, filled in from reference TRBV29-1 and TRBJ2-5, reads SAVISQKPSRDICQRGTSLTIQCQVDSQVTMMFWYRQQPGQSLTLIATANQGSEATYESGFVIDKFPISRPNLTFSTLTVSNMSPEDSSIYLCSVAVTGGGLETQYFGPGTRLLVL.